This is a list of T cell receptor beta chains from one sample in a study of shared clonotypes between healthy human individuals. TCRdb's copy holds only in-frame clones and misses some; the assay was immunoSEQ multiplex PCR. The profile shows about 1 million clones, around 78% of them singletons. Material for sequencing was memory CD4+ T cells from PBMCs. The receptors here all came from a man aged 18 to 30 in good health. Some clones in this sample may be carry-over from other donors' samples. The CDR3 runs from the conserved cysteine through the conserved F or W.

CDR3 protein | CDR3 length | J gene | V gene
CASSQTGLTYEQYF | 14 | TRBJ2-7 | TRBV14
CASSLAGGSTYEQYF | 15 | TRBJ2-7 | TRBV7-8
CASSLGGATHTEQYF | 15 | TRBJ2-7 | TRBV28
CASSEELAEAYEQYF | 15 | TRBJ2-7 | TRBV2
CASSFGTPAMNTEAFF | 16 | TRBJ1-1 | TRBV7-9
CASSSSGGGFTEQYF | 15 | TRBJ2-7 | TRBV6-5
CASIPGPQGVADTQYF | 16 | TRBJ2-3 | TRBV5-4
CASSMLVGAMNTEAFF | 16 | TRBJ1-1 | TRBV19
CASSFGSAEFF | 11 | TRBJ2-1 | TRBV5-1
CASSKGNNQPQHF | 13 | TRBJ1-5 | TRBV7-3
CASSPGLAGNNEQFF | 15 | TRBJ2-1 | TRBV18
CASSSERLSTDTQYF | 15 | TRBJ2-3 | TRBV7-3
CASSHEVGSLYGYTF | 15 | TRBJ1-2 | TRBV7-9
CASSEADRVGTEAFF | 15 | TRBJ1-1 | TRBV2
CASSFGTGMTYEQYF | 15 | TRBJ2-7 | TRBV9
CASRDLSTDTQYF | 13 | TRBJ2-3 | TRBV28
CASSQDLGGLYGYTF | 15 | TRBJ1-2 | TRBV4-2
CASSIVARGRRQPQHF | 16 | TRBJ1-5 | TRBV19
CASSLTWTGGTGELFF | 16 | TRBJ2-2 | TRBV7-3
CASTSPRSSYEQYF | 14 | TRBJ2-7 | TRBV6-5
CASSPTEGYRDYGYTF | 16 | TRBJ1-2 | TRBV4-1
CASSRQDRGNYEQYF | 15 | TRBJ2-7 | TRBV7-9
CASSYDSYSNQPQHF | 15 | TRBJ1-5 | TRBV6-6
CASSVRDGSSGNTIYF | 16 | TRBJ1-3 | TRBV18
CASSREDRGNTEAFF | 15 | TRBJ1-1 | TRBV18
CASSLLGAGAREQYF | 15 | TRBJ2-7 | TRBV28
CASSLVGGTGELFF | 14 | TRBJ2-2 | TRBV11-2
CASGSPGTGYEQYF | 14 | TRBJ2-7 | TRBV28
CASAYDSYEQYF | 12 | TRBJ2-7 | TRBV25-1
CASSLESFAGRDF | 13 | TRBJ2-7 | TRBV7-8
CAWGQTHEQYF | 11 | TRBJ2-7 | TRBV30
CASSSGLAGASEQYF | 15 | TRBJ2-7 | TRBV7-2
CASSIPGIYGYTF | 13 | TRBJ1-2 | TRBV19
CASSLFLRSYEQYF | 14 | TRBJ2-7 | TRBV5-1
CASSLGSGNTIYF | 13 | TRBJ1-3 | TRBV7-3
CASSRTRVDTQYF | 13 | TRBJ2-3 | TRBV11-2
CASSKLALSTDTQYF | 15 | TRBJ2-3 | TRBV5-6